The clone carrying this T cell receptor beta chain has more than one count but fewer than ten. Preparation of the TCRbeta library was carried out with unique molecular identifiers. Each CDR3 protein is one row after TCRdb ran MiXCR on the PCR reads. The sample includes 330,000 or so distinct CDR3 sequences, 9% to 12% seen only once; the top ten take approximately 2.3%. The source of the sample is a study of T-cell reconstitution after alpha-beta-depleted transplantation in children. Trimming removed 4 bases from V and 1 base from J, with 8 bases in between. Per germline, CDR1 SGHTA and CDR2 FQGNSA. The CDR3 is 13 amino acids.

This sequence joins TRBV7-2 and TRBJ2-7, with unresolved D. Sequencing was performed on PBMCs from the stem cell graft donor, taken from the stem cell graft. The source of this sequence is a human donor who donated a stem cell graft to a child with acute lymphoblastic leukemia. The CDR3 nucleotides read TGTGCCAGCAGCTCAATAGTGTCCTACGAGCAGTACTTC. This gives the protein CASSSIVSYEQYF.